The 28 T cell receptor beta chains reported below all come from one sample, sequenced in a study of control samples from healthy donors and cancer patients. Measured with immunoSEQ multiplex PCR; TCRdb has only the in-frame clones, and not every one. The sample has some 100,000 clones; roughly 90% are singletons. The specimen sequenced was blood. These receptors originate from a man aged 25-40 years in good health.

This clone was detected only a few times. This rearrangement joins TRBV27 to TRBJ1-5; D ambiguous. The CDR3 covers 15 residues. Trimming took 5 bases from V and 5 from J, leaving 16 bases between them. Germline V gene lookup returns CDR1 MNHEY and CDR2 SMNVEV (reference sequence). CDR3 loop: CASSLGPGRDQPQHF. CDR3 coding DNA: TGTGCCAGCAGTCTCGGACCGGGTAGGGATCAGCCCCAGCATTTT.

The chain uses TRBV28 and TRBJ1-4, with D unclear. There are 17 residues in the CDR3. V gave up 4 bases and J gave up 8 bases, with 23 bases separating them. Germline CDR1 reads MDHEN; CDR2 reads SYDVKM. CDR3 bases: TGTGCCAGCAGTTATGGGGTCATGGGCGGAAACCGGGAAAAACTGTTTTTT. This sequence encodes CASSYGVMGGNREKLFF.

The CDR3 loop reads CASSLETGNTEAFF. The DNA for the CDR3 is TGTGCCAGCAGCTTAGAGACAGGGAACACTGAAGCTTTCTTT. This sequence joins TRBV7-9 and TRBJ1-1; the D gene is possibly TRBD1 (6 bases). This CDR3 spans 14 amino acids. Trimming removed 1 base at V and 1 base at J, with 7 bases between. Looked up from germline, CDR1 is SEHNR and CDR2 is FQNEAQ (reference sequence).

V and J are TRBV4-1 and TRBJ2-3, with 7 bases matching TRBD1. The junction had 1 base not matched to a gene; V was cut back by 1 base and J by 3 bases. Germline lookup yields CDR1 MGHRA and CDR2 YSYEKL. This CDR3 has 14 residues. The CDR3 DNA reads as TGCGCCAGCAGCCAAGTACAGGGGACAGATACGCAGTATTTT. This gives the protein CASSQVQGTDTQYF.

This chain connects TRBV7-2 to TRBJ1-2, with TRBD1 matching over 7 bases. The CDR3 is 14 amino acids. V trimming: 4 bases; J trimming: 6 bases; junction bases outside the gene matches: 8. Germline V gives CDR1 SGHTA, CDR2 FQGNSA. CDR3 amino acids: CASSSQGWGDGYTF. The CDR3 nucleotides read TGTGCCAGCAGCTCACAGGGGTGGGGAGATGGCTACACCTTC.

J is TRBJ2-7 and V is TRBV5-1, with D perhaps given as TRBD1 or TRBD2 (5 bases each). Trimming took off 7 bases at V and 5 bases at J, with 19 bases between the two ends. Germline V gene sequence: CDR1 SGHRS, CDR2 YFSETQ. The CDR3 covers 14 residues. The CDR3 DNA follows: TGCGCCAGCCGCGACGGGACGCTCTCACACGAGCAGTACTTC. It encodes CASRDGTLSHEQYF.

V and J are TRBV7-8 and TRBJ1-5; D is undetermined. CDR1 and CDR2 (germline): SGHVS, FQNEAQ. The CDR3 sequence is 16 residues long. V was clipped by 5 bases and J by 1 base, with 15 bases between them. Here the CDR3 DNA reads TGTGCCAGCAGCCTTTCGGGTCTATACAGCAATCAGCCCCAGCATTTT. This codes for CASSLSGLYSNQPQHF. The variable domain in full, with the rest retrieved from reference TRBV7-8 and TRBJ1-5, is GAGVSQSPRYKVAKRGQDVALRCDPISGHVSLFWYQQALGQGPEFLTYFQNEAQLDKSGLPSDRFFAERPEGSVSTLKIQRTQQEDSAVYLCASSLSGLYSNQPQHFGDGTRLSIL.

Of note for this clone: The same CDR3 can be traced to other DNA sequences in this sample. This chain connects TRBV27 to TRBJ2-2; tentatively, D is TRBD1 (7 bases). The length of the CDR3 is 18 residues. Germline loops: CDR1 MNHEY, CDR2 SMNVEV (reference sequence). V dropped 5 bases and J dropped 0 bases, with 19 bases sitting between them. This CDR3 is CASSLGFRRGPNTGELFF. The CDR3 DNA sequence: TGTGCCAGCAGTCTCGGATTTCGGAGGGGGCCGAACACCGGGGAGCTGTTTTTT.

The chain carries TRBV7-9 and TRBJ2-5; D perhaps matches TRBD1 (6 bases). With 5 bases removed from V and 5 bases from J, the gap between germline ends came to 18 bases. The CDR3 spans 15 residues. Per germline, CDR1 SEHNR and CDR2 FQNEAQ (reference sequence). The CDR3 region is CASSRDNSVLETQYF. The CDR3 bases are TGTGCCAGCAGCCGGGACAATTCGGTCTTGGAGACCCAGTACTTC.

The gene calls are TRBV24-1 and TRBJ2-3; D perhaps matches TRBD1 (7 bases). The CDR3 contains 17 residues. Germline V gene sequence: CDR1 KGHDR, CDR2 SFDVKD. V was cut by 9 bases and J by 0 bases, with 21 bases left in between. The CDR3 here is CATSRQGLSSSTDTQYF. CDR3 bases: TGTGCCACCTCCAGACAGGGACTCAGTTCTAGCACAGATACGCAGTATTTT.

The chain employs TRBV14 and TRBJ2-1, with D unresolved. V lost 1 base to trimming and J lost 1 base, with 5 bases between them. The CDR3 has 14 amino acids. Germline CDR1 and CDR2: SGHDN and FVKESK. CDR3 coding DNA: TGTGCCAGCAGCCAAGGACAATCCTACAATGAGCAGTTCTTC. Translating gives CASSQGQSYNEQFF.

This clone was seen a single time. The V and J genes are TRBV4-1 and TRBJ2-1; 9 nucleotides agree with TRBD2. This CDR3 comprises 16 residues. With 1 base clipped from V and 5 bases from J, the junction kept 6 bases outside the gene matches. Germline CDR1 reads MGHRA; CDR2 reads YSYEKL. The CDR3, as DNA: TGCGCCAGCAGCCAAGGTCCGGCGGGAGGGAACAATGAGCAGTTCTTC. As protein: CASSQGPAGGNNEQFF.

The chain links TRBV19 to TRBJ2-1; 9 nucleotides align to TRBD2. The V segment lost 4 bases and the J segment 5 bases; nucleotides outside the gene matches: 6. This CDR3 region has 15 residues. CDR1 LNHDA and CDR2 SQIVND come from the germline V gene (reference sequence). The CDR3 reads CASSTTGLADNEQFF. The CDR3 region has the DNA TGTGCCAGTAGTACCACGGGACTAGCAGACAATGAGCAGTTCTTC. Together with reference TRBV19 and TRBJ2-1, the CDR3 gives the full variable domain: DGGITQSPKYLFRKEGQNVTLSCEQNLNHDAMYWYRQDPGQGLRLIYYSQIVNDFQKGDIAEGYSVSREKKESFPLTVTSAQKNPTAFYLCASSTTGLADNEQFFGPGTRLTVL.

The rearrangement joins TRBV27 to TRBJ2-1; 13 nucleotides agree with TRBD2. The junction had 13 bases not matched to a gene; V was cut back by 8 bases and J by 0 bases. The CDR3 loop spans 19 amino acids. CDR1 and CDR2 from the germline V gene are MNHEY and SMNVEV (reference sequence). The CDR3 region is CASGSSPLAGGPSYNEQFF. For the CDR3, the DNA is TGTGCCAGCGGTTCTTCTCCACTAGCGGGAGGGCCCTCCTACAATGAGCAGTTCTTC.

J is TRBJ1-2 and V is TRBV6-5, with D unclear. CDR3 size: 15 residues. Germline V gene lookup returns CDR1 MNHEY and CDR2 SVGAGI. Trimming removed 6 bases from V and 0 bases from J, with 14 bases in between. The CDR3 here is CASRQSVEANYGYTF. The CDR3 DNA reads as TGTGCCAGCAGGCAATCCGTAGAAGCTAACTATGGCTACACCTTC.

The chain recombines TRBV7-8 with TRBJ2-3; no reliable D call. In germline, CDR1 is SGHVS, CDR2 FQNEAQ. Deletions cut 5 bases from V and 6 bases from J, with 12 bases between. The CDR3 consists of 13 residues. The CDR3 here is CASSPVGRDTQYF. The CDR3 bases are TGTGCCAGCAGCCCAGTGGGCCGGGATACGCAGTATTTT.

V usage is TRBV2 and J usage is TRBJ1-1; D remains unclear. From germline, CDR1 is SNHLY and CDR2 FYNNEI. This CDR3 contains 16 residues. V was trimmed by 6 bases and J by 0 bases, leaving 17 bases between them. CDR3 protein: CASSPTSLNMNTEAFF. The CDR3 region has the DNA TGTGCCAGCAGCCCCACCTCCCTCAACATGAACACTGAAGCTTTCTTT.

The table lists this clone with a few counts. V usage is TRBV5-1 and J usage is TRBJ1-2; TRBD1 agrees at 7 bases. V lost 1 base to trimming and J lost 6 bases; unmatched junction nucleotides: 6. Germline-derived CDR1 and CDR2 are SGHRS and YFSETQ. The CDR3 totals 14 residues. The CDR3 DNA reads TGCGCCAGCAGCTTGCAGGGGGAGAGGGATGGCTACACCTTC. This encodes CASSLQGERDGYTF.

The genes are TRBV4-2 and TRBJ2-2, with D unclear. The CDR3 totals 15 residues. Trimming cost V 5 bases and J 0 bases, with 10 bases left between them. Germline V gives CDR1 LGHNA, CDR2 YNFKEQ. Written as DNA, the CDR3 is TGTGCCAGCAGCGTCTCTCTATCGAACACCGGGGAGCTGTTTTTT. Amino acid sequence: CASSVSLSNTGELFF.

The gene calls are TRBV6-5 and TRBJ2-2; possible D gene TRBD1, 6 bases. The CDR3 covers 15 residues. In germline, CDR1 is MNHEY, CDR2 SVGAGI. V was pared by 5 bases and J by 1 base, with 11 bases between. CDR3 in amino acids: CASSRTGRNTGELFF. The CDR3 DNA follows: TGTGCCAGCAGTAGAACAGGGAGGAACACCGGGGAGCTGTTTTTT.

The V gene is TRBV5-1, the J gene TRBJ1-1; D unclear. The CDR3 length is 15 residues. Trimming left V 4 bases short and J 1 base short, with 14 bases between. CDR1 is SGHRS and CDR2 is YFSETQ in the germline V gene. CDR3 nucleotides: TGCGCCAGCAGCCGGGAGCCGGGAACGAACACTGAAGCTTTCTTT. Its protein is CASSREPGTNTEAFF.

CDR3 in amino acids: CASSPTVQLTGGETEAFF. The DNA for the CDR3 is TGTGCCAGCTCACCGACGGTCCAATTGACAGGGGGCGAGACTGAAGCTTTCTTT. This chain links TRBV18 with TRBJ1-1; 10 positions agree with TRBD1. Trimming removed 3 bases from V and 5 bases from J; junction bases left unmatched: 15. This CDR3 is built from 18 residues. CDR1 is KGHSH, CDR2 LQKENI, per germline.

J is TRBJ2-1 and V is TRBV7-9; either TRBD1 or TRBD2 may fit D (6 bases each). The CDR3 is 15 residues long. Trimming pared 7 bases from V and 3 bases from J, leaving 16 bases between. Germline-derived CDR1 and CDR2 are SEHNR and FQNEAQ (reference sequence). CDR3 region: CASTGGPGYYNEQFF. The CDR3 bases are TGTGCCAGCACTGGGGGGCCCGGTTACTACAATGAGCAGTTCTTC.

The CDR3 sequence: CASSEFGGGSNQPQHF. For the CDR3, the DNA is TGTGCCAGCAGTGAGTTCGGGGGAGGTAGCAATCAGCCCCAGCATTTT. The chain links TRBV6-1 to TRBJ1-5; D might be TRBD1 (5 bases). Germline loops: CDR1 MNHNS, CDR2 SASEGT. V was clipped by 3 bases and J by 0 bases, with 12 bases between them. This CDR3 contains 16 residues.

V usage is TRBV7-8 and J usage is TRBJ2-7, with 8 nucleotides matching TRBD1. Germline assignment: CDR1 SGHVS and CDR2 FQNEAQ. V lost 5 bases and J lost 6; bases outside the gene matches: 9. This CDR3 is 14 amino acids long. The CDR3 region has the DNA TGTGCCAGCAGCGACCGGACAGGGACGCGCGAGCAGTACGTC. Protein sequence: CASSDRTGTREQYV.

This rearrangement joins TRBV28 to TRBJ1-5; TRBD1 matches at 7 bases. V shed 3 bases, J shed 7 bases, and the junction held 9 bases outside the gene matches. The CDR3 contains 15 residues. Per the germline V gene, CDR1 is MDHEN and CDR2 is SYDVKM. CDR3 amino acids: CASSFVAGGSQPQHF. For the CDR3, the DNA is TGTGCCAGCAGTTTTGTGGCAGGGGGAAGCCAGCCCCAGCATTTT.

This clone has only a few counts. This sequence joins TRBV2 and TRBJ1-5; TRBD1 might be the D (6 bases). The ends were cut back, 6 bases at V and 6 bases at J, with 15 bases in the middle. The CDR3 consists of 14 residues. Germline lookup yields CDR1 SNHLY and CDR2 FYNNEI. The CDR3 is CASRGGGNGQPQHF. DNA of the CDR3: TGTGCCAGCAGGGGAGGGGGGAACGGTCAGCCCCAGCATTTT.

V and J are TRBV6-4 and TRBJ2-3; D gene unclear. CDR3 length equals 15 residues. Looked up from germline, CDR1 is MRHNA and CDR2 is SNTAGT. The V end lost 2 bases, the J end lost 1 base, and 10 bases lay between the germline ends. CDR3 DNA: TGTGCCAGCAGTGACAGTTTTGTTCGCACAGATACGCAGTATTTT. It yields the protein CASSDSFVRTDTQYF.